The 21 T cell receptor beta chains presented below share a single source sample, sequenced in a study of control samples from healthy donors and cancer patients. The data were produced by immunoSEQ multiplex PCR, yet TCRdb's version contains in-frame clones alone and is incomplete. Of some 130,000 clones in the sample, more than 85% were seen once. The sample consisted of PBMCs. Every receptor here comes from a man aged 50-60 years with head and neck cancer.

The table lists this clone with a count of one. The chain couples TRBV19 to TRBJ1-6; 12 nucleotides align to TRBD1. Trimming cost V 7 bases and J 7 bases; bases outside gene matches: 5. The CDR3 extends over 15 amino acids. From germline, CDR1 is LNHDA and CDR2 SQIVND (reference sequence). The CDR3 DNA sequence: TGTGCCAGTAAACCGGGACAGGGGGCGAATTCACCCCTCCACTTT. Its translation: CASKPGQGANSPLHF.

This chain uses TRBV30 with TRBJ1-2; D might be TRBD1 (6 bases). The CDR3 contains 17 residues. Looked up from germline, CDR1 is GTSNPN and CDR2 is SVGIG (reference sequence). The V end lost 2 bases, the J end lost 4 bases, and 23 bases lay between the germline ends. This CDR3 reads CAWSYRGGRARSYGYTF. Written as DNA, the CDR3 is TGTGCCTGGAGTTATCGGGGGGGCAGGGCTCGATCCTATGGCTACACCTTC.

This clone was recorded only once. The chain has TRBV6-2 or TRBV6-3 and TRBJ1-2; the match to TRBD1 covers 10 bases. The CDR3 is 14 amino acids. The germline V gene has CDR1 MNHEY and CDR2 SVGEGT. V shed 6 bases, J shed 5 bases, and the junction held 6 bases outside the gene matches. The CDR3 protein is CASSVPGQGYGYTF. DNA of the CDR3: TGTGCCAGCAGCGTCCCGGGACAGGGGTATGGCTACACCTTC.

This clone has just one count. The gene calls are TRBV7-2 and TRBJ1-2; no definite D call. This CDR3 has 15 residues. Per the germline V gene, CDR1 is SGHTA and CDR2 is FQGNSA. V was trimmed by 0 bases and J by 5 bases, leaving 13 bases between them. The CDR3 DNA follows: TGTGCCAGCAGCTTAGCGGGAGTCAGGTTTTATGGCTACACCTTC. Translated, it gives CASSLAGVRFYGYTF.

The J gene is TRBJ1-6, the V gene TRBV5-5, with D possibly matching TRBD1 (6 bases). V was shortened by 0 bases and J by 8 bases, with 15 bases between the two germline ends. Per the germline V gene, CDR1 is SGHKS and CDR2 is YYEKEE (reference sequence). The CDR3 is 16 amino acids. CDR3 amino acids: CASSLEGQFPYSPLHF. CDR3 DNA: TGTGCCAGCAGCTTGGAAGGACAGTTCCCATATTCACCCCTCCACTTT. The variable domain in full, completed from reference TRBV5-5 and TRBJ1-6, reads DAGVTQSPTHLIKTRGQQVTLRCSPISGHKSVSWYQQVLGQGPQFIFQYYEKEERGRGNFPDRFSARQFPNYSSELNVNALLLGDSALYLCASSLEGQFPYSPLHFGNGTRLTVT.

The chain uses TRBV7-9 and TRBJ2-3; D may be TRBD2 (5 bases). CDR1 and CDR2 (germline): SEHNR, FQNEAQ (reference sequence). The CDR3 contains 14 residues. V lost 4 bases and J 7 bases, leaving 15 bases between the germline ends. The CDR3 protein is CASSSQAGSNTQYF. In nucleotides, the CDR3 is TGTGCCAGCAGCTCCCAGGCGGGCTCGAATACGCAGTATTTT.

The chain joins TRBV11-3 to TRBJ1-1, with D maybe TRBD1 (5 bases). The V gene's germline CDR1 is SGHNT and CDR2 YENEEA. The CDR3 has 16 amino acids. Trimming removed 2 bases at V and 5 bases at J, with 18 bases between. The CDR3 DNA reads as TGTGCCAGCAGCTTAACTCCCGATTCAGGGCGAACTGAAGCTTTCTTT. Encoded protein: CASSLTPDSGRTEAFF.

The chain employs TRBV5-3 and TRBJ1-6; 7 bases map to TRBD1. TRBV5-3 is labeled an ORF, and its function is uncertain. The V gene end was trimmed by 1 base and the J gene end by 5 bases; junction bases not matched to a gene: 6. The CDR3 is 16 amino acids. The CDR3 region is CARSLFAGQHNSPLHF. The CDR3 DNA reads as TGTGCCAGAAGCTTGTTTGCGGGACAGCATAATTCACCCCTCCACTTT.

Only one count was recorded for this clone. The V and J genes are TRBV9 and TRBJ2-7, with TRBD2 matching over 9 bases. The CDR3 has 15 amino acids. J lost 6 bases, V lost 0 bases, and 7 bases had no gene match. Germline V gene sequence: CDR1 SGDLS, CDR2 YYNGEE. The CDR3 sequence: CASSVGGGAGGEQYF. The CDR3 DNA follows: TGTGCCAGCAGCGTAGGCGGGGGGGCCGGGGGCGAGCAGTACTTC.

The gene calls are TRBV18 and TRBJ2-1; TRBD2 is a possible D gene (5 bases). This CDR3 contains 13 residues. V was cut by 2 bases and J by 9 bases, with 11 bases left in between. Germline V lookup: CDR1 KGHSH, CDR2 LQKENI. The CDR3 bases are TGTGCCAGCTCACCATTCGGGGAATCTGAGCAGTTCTTC. Encoded protein: CASSPFGESEQFF.

V gene TRBV12-5 combines with J gene TRBJ1-5; no definite D call. CDR1 is LGHNT, CDR2 FRNRAP, per germline. Trimming took off 6 bases at V and 0 bases at J, with 6 bases between the two ends. This CDR3 is 13 amino acids long. Written as DNA, the CDR3 is TGTGCTAGTGGGCAGAATAGCAATCAGCCCCAGCATTTT. Amino acid sequence: CASGQNSNQPQHF. Variable domain in full (rest from reference TRBV12-5 and TRBJ1-5): DARVTQTPRHKVTEMGQEVTMRCQPILGHNTVFWYRQTMMQGLELLAYFRNRAPLDDSGMPKDRFSAEMPDATLATLKIQPSEPRDSAVYFCASGQNSNQPQHFGDGTRLSIL.

This sequence joins TRBV28 and TRBJ1-1; D remains unclear. V was pared by 4 bases and J by 0 bases, with 12 bases between. This CDR3 has 15 residues. CDR1 and CDR2 (germline): MDHEN, SYDVKM. CDR3 in amino acids: CASSYTGFLNTEAFF. The CDR3 bases are TGTGCCAGCAGTTATACCGGCTTCCTGAACACTGAAGCTTTCTTT.

J is TRBJ2-2 and V is TRBV5-5; D call uncertain. Germline assignment: CDR1 SGHKS and CDR2 YYEKEE (reference sequence). V lost 0 bases to trimming and J lost 4 bases, with 13 bases between them. The CDR3 extends over 16 amino acids. The CDR3 DNA reads as TGTGCCAGCAGCTTGGGTGACGTCCTGGCCACCGGGGAGCTGTTTTTT. Protein sequence: CASSLGDVLATGELFF.

V is TRBV10-2 and J is TRBJ2-7; no firm D call. The CDR3 is 14 residues long. Germline CDR1 WSHSY, CDR2 SAAADI. The V and J ends lost 3 bases and 10 bases respectively, with 19 bases between them. CDR3 nucleotide sequence: TGCGCCAGCAGTGACCACGGACGCACACGGTACCAGTACTTC. Its protein is CASSDHGRTRYQYF.

The chain is built from TRBV29-1 and TRBJ1-5; 7 bases are shared with TRBD1. This CDR3 has 13 residues. Trimming at V came to 5 bases and at J to 7 bases, leaving 8 bases not matched to a gene. Germline V gives CDR1 SQVTM, CDR2 ANQGSEA. CDR3: CSVLTGLGQPQHF. The DNA for the CDR3 is TGCAGCGTTCTGACAGGGTTGGGGCAGCCCCAGCATTTT.

J is TRBJ1-2 and V is TRBV9; possibly TRBD1 for D (5 bases). Germline V gene sequence: CDR1 SGDLS, CDR2 YYNGEE. The CDR3 is made up of 15 amino acids. Trimming stripped 0 bases from V and 8 bases from J, with 17 bases between. The CDR3, as DNA: TGTGCCAGCAGCGTAGGAGATGAAGGGGTGGGAGGCTACACCTTC. Protein sequence: CASSVGDEGVGGYTF. Supplemented by reference TRBV9 and TRBJ1-2, the full variable domain reads DSGVTQTPKHLITATGQRVTLRCSPRSGDLSVYWYQQSLDQGLQFLIQYYNGEERAKGNILERFSAQQFPDLHSELNLSSLELGDSALYFCASSVGDEGVGGYTFGSGTRLTVV.

The chain recombines TRBV6-6 with TRBJ2-3; 12 bases align to TRBD2. The V and J ends lost 5 bases and 1 base, in that order; junction bases with no gene match: 10. The germline CDR1 and CDR2 sequences are MNHNY and SVGAGI (reference sequence). The CDR3 loop spans 18 amino acids. Written as DNA, the CDR3 is TGTGCCAGCAGTCTGTCCGGGACTAGCGGGCCTCGCACAGATACGCAGTATTTT. This translates into CASSLSGTSGPRTDTQYF.

V and J are TRBV13 and TRBJ2-1; maybe TRBD2 (6 bases). The CDR3 has 15 amino acids. Trimming took 5 bases from V and 2 from J, leaving 13 bases between them. CDR1 PRHDT and CDR2 FYEKMQ come from the germline V gene (reference sequence). DNA of the CDR3: TGTGCCAGCAGCAGCCTAGCGAGGGCCTACAATGAGCAGTTCTTC. As protein: CASSSLARAYNEQFF. The complete variable domain, with remaining parts taken from reference TRBV13 and TRBJ2-1, reads AAGVIQSPRHLIKEKRETATLKCYPIPRHDTVYWYQQGPGQDPQFLISFYEKMQSDKGSIPDRFSAQQFSDYHSELNMSSLELGDSALYFCASSSLARAYNEQFFGPGTRLTVL.

The chain carries TRBV5-6 and TRBJ1-2; no clear D gene. CDR3 length: 13 residues. The germline V gene has CDR1 SGHDT and CDR2 YYEEEE. With 4 bases removed from V and 4 bases from J, the gap between germline ends came to 11 bases. CDR3: CASSEGVGYGYTF. The CDR3 bases are TGTGCCAGCAGCGAGGGAGTCGGCTATGGCTACACCTTC.

This clone was picked up one time. The chain links TRBV7-7 to TRBJ2-2; D is undetermined. The V gene lost 3 bases and the J gene lost 6 bases, with 14 bases spanning the gap. CDR3 length equals 15 residues. From germline, CDR1 is SSHAT and CDR2 FNYEAQ (reference sequence). For the CDR3, the DNA is TGTGCCAGCAGCTTGAGTAATGTGGGTGCCGGGGAGCTGTTTTTT. The encoded protein is CASSLSNVGAGELFF.

J is TRBJ2-5 and V is TRBV7-2; no clear D gene. The V end lost 5 bases, the J end lost 5 bases, and 15 bases lay between the germline ends. CDR1 is SGHTA and CDR2 is FQGNSA in the germline V gene. The CDR3 is 14 residues long. CDR3 sequence reads: CASSTRSEWETQYF. The CDR3 DNA follows: TGTGCCAGCAGCACCCGGTCGGAGTGGGAGACCCAGTACTTC.